The clone carrying this TCR beta chain was seen a single time. The record originates from a study of patients and donors after allogeneic stem cell transplantation. The CDR3 loop spans 15 amino acids. Trimming took 5 bases from V and 4 from J; bases not matched to a gene: 5. Per the germline V gene, CDR1 is MNHEY and CDR2 is SMNVEV (reference sequence). TCRdb re-derived calls from the RT-PCR reads in MiXCR, one entry per CDR3 protein. The repertoire holds approximately 160,000 distinct CDR3 sequences, with around 30% as singletons. The TCR comes from a human donor who was either an allogeneic HSCT recipient or a stem cell or donor lymphocyte infusion donor (not recorded which). It is not recorded whose cells these are; they may come from a transplant donor. Sequenced sample: blood, either unsorted or a sorted T cell fraction (not recorded which). The gene calls are TRBV27 and TRBJ2-1; 10 positions agree with TRBD2. CDR3: CASSLISGRYNEQFF. The CDR3 DNA reads TGTGCCAGCAGTCTCATTAGCGGGAGGTACAATGAGCAGTTCTTC.